The text below deals with one T cell receptor beta chain. The antigen is not known. Unstimulated regulatory T cells (CD4+CD25+CD127-), CD4+CD25- non-regulatory cells, CD4 and CD8 cells were FACS-sorted from thawed PBMCs. The record originates from a study of Tregs in tolerant kidney transplant recipients. This CDR3 comprises 14 residues. Germline lookup yields CDR1 MNHNY and CDR2 SVGAGI (reference sequence). V was trimmed by 10 bases and J by 5 bases, leaving 21 bases between them. Clones were sequenced by immunoSEQ multiplex PCR, and TCRdb holds only the in-frame ones, with some missing. The sample yields hundreds of thousands of clones, about 86% seen once. Overall study results and limits: No direct test of biological reproducibility was done here. The most relevant donor-specific Treg TCRbeta repertoire apparently came from expansion with activated donor B cells.

The J gene is TRBJ2-7, the V gene TRBV6-6; D is perhaps TRBD1 or TRBD2 (5 bases each). This TCR derives from a human donor in good health. Material: CD4+ T cells from blood. This CDR3 is CAIEMEEDIHEQYF. The CDR3 region has the DNA TGTGCCATCGAGATGGAGGAGGACATCCACGAGCAGTACTTC.